A selection of T cell receptor beta chains follows, all from one sample in a study of blood T cell repertoires in COVID-19. Profiled with immunoSEQ multiplex PCR; TCRdb holds only in-frame clones, not every one. The profile shows some 89,000 clones, about 80% of them singletons. Source material: peripheral blood. All receptors derive from a man aged 65 to 85 with acute or convalescent COVID-19. CDR3s include the opening cysteine and the closing phenylalanine or tryptophan. D genes are given only for firm matches. The size field is filled for only some rows; it gives once, few, many or a size class.

TRBV6-1	TRBJ1-4	-	-	TGTGCCAGCAGTGGCGCTGGGGCAGGGCAAGTTGAAAAACTGTTTTTT	CASSGAGAGQVEKLFF
TRBV5-4	TRBJ2-3	-	-	TGTGCCAGCGGCCCGAGGTACACAGATACGCAGTATTTT	CASGPRYTDTQYF
TRBV28	TRBJ2-3	-	TRBD2	TGTGCCAGCAGTTTAGCGGGAGGAGGCGATACGCAGTATTTT	CASSLAGGGDTQYF
TRBV2	TRBJ1-4	once	TRBD1	TGTGCCAGCAGAGGGACAGGGGGGCTTGAAAAACTGTTTTTT	CASRGTGGLEKLFF
TRBV14	TRBJ2-5	-	-	TGTGCCAGCAGCCCATTCCTAGGACAAGCTTTTCAAGAGACCCAGTACTTC	CASSPFLGQAFQETQYF
TRBV4-1	TRBJ1-2	-	-	TGCGCCAGCACACGTACGGGAGTAGCTAACTATGGCTACACCTTC	CASTRTGVANYGYTF
TRBV7-9	TRBJ2-1	-	-	TGTGCCAGCAGGGGGCCCCTCAATGAGCAGTTCTTC	CASRGPLNEQFF
TRBV28	TRBJ1-2	once	-	TGTGCCAGCAGTGAGACTAACTATGGCTACACCTTC	CASSETNYGYTF
TRBV3-1/TRBV3-2	TRBJ1-1	-	-	TGTGCCAGCAGCCAAGGGAGGAGCACTGAAGCTTTCTTT	CASSQGRSTEAFF
TRBV24-1	TRBJ2-3	-	TRBD1	TGTGCCACCAGTGTGGGGACAGGGAGTTGGAATACGCAGTATTTT	CATSVGTGSWNTQYF
TRBV7-2	TRBJ2-5	-	TRBD2	TGTGCCAGCAGTTTCATAGCGGGAGGATATCAAGAGACCCAGTACTTC	CASSFIAGGYQETQYF
TRBV5-5	TRBJ2-5	-	-	TGTGCCAGCAGCTTTGACATCCAAGAGACCCAGTACTTC	CASSFDIQETQYF
TRBV6-5	TRBJ1-1	-	TRBD1	TGTGCCAGCAGTTTGGGACAGGCGAACACTGAAGCTTTCTTT	CASSLGQANTEAFF
TRBV6-1	TRBJ1-5	once	TRBD1	TGTGCCAGCAGTGAACTTTACAGGGGTGCAAATCAGCCCCAGCATTTT	CASSELYRGANQPQHF
TRBV29-1	TRBJ2-1	-	-	TGCAGCGTTGATACCGGGCTAGGAGGAAGGACCTACAATGAGCAGTTCTTC	CSVDTGLGGRTYNEQFF
TRBV7-9	TRBJ1-5	-	-	TGTGCCAGCAGTTCCGACACTCAGCCCCAGCATTTT	CASSSDTQPQHF
TRBV27	TRBJ2-2	-	TRBD1	TGTGCCAGCAGTTTATATGCAGGGGGATACACCGGGGAGCTGTTTTTT	CASSLYAGGYTGELFF
TRBV7-8	TRBJ1-2	-	-	TGTGCCAGCAGCTTAGCGCAGGGGATGAACTATGGCTACACCTTC	CASSLAQGMNYGYTF
TRBV15	TRBJ2-7	-	-	TGTGCCACCAGCAGGACAGGAGACTACGAGCAGTACTTC	CATSRTGDYEQYF
TRBV3-1/TRBV3-2	TRBJ2-1	once	TRBD2	TGTGCCAGCAGCCCAAATCAGGGAGAGGGAGGGCCGTTAGACAATGAGCAGTTCTTC	CASSPNQGEGGPLDNEQFF
TRBV10-3	TRBJ2-1	-	TRBD2	TGTGCCATCACTCCCACGGGAGGGACCTACAATGAGCAGTTCTTC	CAITPTGGTYNEQFF
TRBV29-1	TRBJ2-5	-	TRBD2	TGCAGCGTTGAAGTTTCGGGAGGGCCGGGGGAGACCCAGTACTTC	CSVEVSGGPGETQYF
TRBV6-5	TRBJ1-1	-	-	TGTGCCAGCAGTCGCGGGACGTCGGGAAACACTGAAGCTTTCTTT	CASSRGTSGNTEAFF
TRBV4-1	TRBJ2-2	-	TRBD1	TGCGCCAGCAGCCATCACCCAGGACAGGGCGGCACCGGGGAGCTGTTTTTT	CASSHHPGQGGTGELFF
TRBV2	TRBJ1-1	-	-	TGTGCCAGCAGTGAAGGAGGCTGGGGGGGGATTGAAGCTTTCTTT	CASSEGGWGGIEAFF
TRBV18	TRBJ1-2	-	-	TGTGCCAGCTCACCACCGCAGGGTGCCAACTATGGCTACACCTTC	CASSPPQGANYGYTF
TRBV28	TRBJ2-4	few	TRBD1	TGTGCCAGTGCGGGACAGGGGTTTATAGCCAAAAACATTCAGTACTTC	CASAGQGFIAKNIQYF
TRBV2	TRBJ2-3	-	-	TGTGCCAGCAGCGCGAGCCCCGGGAACCGTGTGTTACATACGCAGTATTTT	CASSASPGNRVLHTQYF
TRBV7-2	TRBJ1-2	few	-	TGTGCCAGCAGCCGTAGCGGGCGGGGGGCTAACTATGGCTACACCTTC	CASSRSGRGANYGYTF
TRBV11-2	TRBJ1-2	-	-	TGTGCCAGCAGCTTAATAGAGGGATCTGGCTACACCTTC	CASSLIEGSGYTF
TRBV2	TRBJ1-1	-	-	TGTGCCAGCAGTGACACGGGAAGTGGCACTGAAGCTTTCTTT	CASSDTGSGTEAFF
TRBV5-1	TRBJ1-2	once	TRBD1	TGCGCCAGCAGCCCCTTACCCAGGGACAGAGTCTATGGCTACACCTTC	CASSPLPRDRVYGYTF
TRBV5-1	TRBJ1-3	-	-	TGCGCCAGCAGCTTCGACGGGTCCTCTGGAAACACCATATATTTT	CASSFDGSSGNTIYF
TRBV19	TRBJ2-3	-	-	TGTGCCAGCACCGTTAGTACCACAGATACGCAGTATTTT	CASTVSTTDTQYF
TRBV3-1/TRBV3-2	TRBJ1-1	-	TRBD1	TGTGCCAGCAGCCACTCGGACAGGGAGGGCACTGAAGCTTTCTTT	CASSHSDREGTEAFF
TRBV14	TRBJ2-3	-	-	TGTGCCAGCAGCCTTGGGAGTAGTTACACAGATACGCAGTATTTT	CASSLGSSYTDTQYF
TRBV9	TRBJ1-4	-	-	TGTGCCAGCAGCCCGACCGTCTCAGGTGAAAAACTGTTTTTT	CASSPTVSGEKLFF
TRBV3-1/TRBV3-2	TRBJ1-1	-	-	TGTGCCAGCAGCCAGGGATACACGGGGAGGAACACTGAAGCTTTCTTT	CASSQGYTGRNTEAFF
TRBV19	TRBJ1-1	-	-	TGTGCCAGTAGTACAGACAGTTACACTGAAGCTTTCTTT	CASSTDSYTEAFF
TRBV28	TRBJ1-2	-	TRBD1	TGTGCCAGCAGTCTGACAGGGGCTAACTATGGCTACACCTTC	CASSLTGANYGYTF
TRBV24-1	TRBJ1-4	-	-	TGTGCCACCAGTGACCCGACAGCAACTAATGAAAAACTGTTTTTT	CATSDPTATNEKLFF
TRBV25-1	TRBJ1-1	-	-	TGTGCCAGCAGTTGGCAGGGAGGGAACACTGAAGCTTTCTTT	CASSWQGGNTEAFF
TRBV29-1	TRBJ1-2	once	-	TGCAGCGTTGAGGGGGGGGCAGGAGATACCTCGGGCTACACCTTC	CSVEGGAGDTSGYTF
TRBV12-3/TRBV12-4	TRBJ1-1	-	-	TGTGCCAGCAGTTTAAGGGGTGGCACTGAAGCTTTCTTT	CASSLRGGTEAFF
TRBV28	TRBJ1-5	-	-	TGTGCCAGCAGTCTCCGCAGGGGCCGCAATCAGCCCCAGCATTTT	CASSLRRGRNQPQHF
TRBV6-6	TRBJ1-5	-	-	TGTGCCAGCAGTTACGGAGGCCCCGATCAGCCCCAGCATTTT	CASSYGGPDQPQHF
TRBV6-6	TRBJ2-7	-	TRBD1	TGTGCCAGCAGTTACTCGAGGGACAGACCCGAGCAGTACTTC	CASSYSRDRPEQYF
TRBV10-3	TRBJ1-2	-	-	TGTGCCATCAGGGACGAACAGGGCTGGCATGGCTACACCTTC	CAIRDEQGWHGYTF
TRBV19	TRBJ2-7	-	TRBD1	TGTGCCAGTAGCCGAGGGACAGGGATCAACGAGCAGTACTTC	CASSRGTGINEQYF
TRBV12-3/TRBV12-4	TRBJ1-1	-	TRBD1	TGTGCCAGCAGCTACAACAGGGGGGAAGCTTTCTTT	CASSYNRGEAFF
TRBV7-9	TRBJ2-3	-	-	TGTGCCAGCAGCCCACAGAAGGATACGCAGTATTTT	CASSPQKDTQYF
TRBV5-1	TRBJ2-3	-	-	TGCGCCAGCAGCTTCGGCAGGGAGGCAGATACGCAGTATTTT	CASSFGREADTQYF
TRBV30	TRBJ1-1	-	TRBD1	TGTGCCTGGAGTTGGGACAGGGAAGCTTTCTTT	CAWSWDREAFF
TRBV5-8	TRBJ1-1	-	TRBD1	TGTGCCAGCAGCTTGCAAGGGGGCCGACTTAACACTGAAGCTTTCTTT	CASSLQGGRLNTEAFF
TRBV7-2	TRBJ1-5	-	TRBD1	TGTGCCAGCAGTAGGACAGGGGAACGTAATCAGCCCCAGCATTTT	CASSRTGERNQPQHF